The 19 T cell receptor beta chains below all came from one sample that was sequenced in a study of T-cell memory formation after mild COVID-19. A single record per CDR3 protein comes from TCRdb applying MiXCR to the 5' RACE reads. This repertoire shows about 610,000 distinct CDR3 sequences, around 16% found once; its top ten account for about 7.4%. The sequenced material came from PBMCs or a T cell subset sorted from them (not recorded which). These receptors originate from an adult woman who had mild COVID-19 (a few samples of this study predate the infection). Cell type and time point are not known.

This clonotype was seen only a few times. DNA of the CDR3: TGCAGTGCTAGGGACAGGGGTATCAATTCACCCCTCCACTTT. Encoded protein: CSARDRGINSPLHF. This rearrangement joins TRBV20-1 to TRBJ1-6; 9 bases line up with TRBD1. Germline V gene sequence: CDR1 DFQATT, CDR2 SNEGSKA (reference sequence). The CDR3 has 14 residues. J lost 7 bases, V lost 3 bases, and 4 bases had no gene match.

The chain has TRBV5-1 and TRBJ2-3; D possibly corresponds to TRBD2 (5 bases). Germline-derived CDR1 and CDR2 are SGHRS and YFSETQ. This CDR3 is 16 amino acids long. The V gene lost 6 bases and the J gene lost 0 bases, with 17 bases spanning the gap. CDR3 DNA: TGCGCCAGCACCCCGGAGGAAGCCCTGAGCACAGATACGCAGTATTTT. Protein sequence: CASTPEEALSTDTQYF.

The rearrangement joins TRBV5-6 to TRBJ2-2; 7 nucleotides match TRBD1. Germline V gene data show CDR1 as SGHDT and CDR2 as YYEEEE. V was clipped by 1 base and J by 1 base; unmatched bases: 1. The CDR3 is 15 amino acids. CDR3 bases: TGTGCCAGCAGCTTGTGGGACAGGAACACCGGGGAGCTGTTTTTT. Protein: CASSLWDRNTGELFF.

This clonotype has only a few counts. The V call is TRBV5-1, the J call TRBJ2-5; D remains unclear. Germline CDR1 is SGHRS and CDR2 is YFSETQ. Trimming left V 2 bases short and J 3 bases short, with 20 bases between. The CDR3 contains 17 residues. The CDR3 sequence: CASSFQLYGRRKETQYF. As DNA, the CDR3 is TGCGCCAGCAGCTTCCAGCTTTACGGTCGGAGAAAAGAGACCCAGTACTTC. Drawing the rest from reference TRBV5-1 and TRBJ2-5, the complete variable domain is KAGVTQTPRYLIKTRGQQVTLSCSPISGHRSVSWYQQTPGQGLQFLFEYFSETQRNKGNFPGRFSGRQFSNSRSEMNVSTLELGDSALYLCASSFQLYGRRKETQYFGPGTRLLVL.

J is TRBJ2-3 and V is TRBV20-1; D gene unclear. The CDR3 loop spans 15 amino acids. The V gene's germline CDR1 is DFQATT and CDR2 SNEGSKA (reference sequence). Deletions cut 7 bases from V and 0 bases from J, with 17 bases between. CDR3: CSEVSFRASTDTQYF. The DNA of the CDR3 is TGCAGTGAAGTTTCCTTCCGAGCAAGCACAGATACGCAGTATTTT.

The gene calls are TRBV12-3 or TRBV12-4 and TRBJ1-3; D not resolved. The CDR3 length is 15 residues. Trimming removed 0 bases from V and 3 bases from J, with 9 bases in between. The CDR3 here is CASSLAETHGNTIYF. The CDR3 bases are TGTGCCAGCAGTTTAGCCGAGACGCATGGAAACACCATATATTTT.

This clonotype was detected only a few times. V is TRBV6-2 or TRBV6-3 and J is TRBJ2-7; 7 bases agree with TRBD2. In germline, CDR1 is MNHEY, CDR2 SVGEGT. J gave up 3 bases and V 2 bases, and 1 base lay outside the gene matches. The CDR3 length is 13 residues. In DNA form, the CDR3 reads TGTGCCAGCAGTTACGCGGGAGTCTACGAGCAGTACTTC. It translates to CASSYAGVYEQYF.

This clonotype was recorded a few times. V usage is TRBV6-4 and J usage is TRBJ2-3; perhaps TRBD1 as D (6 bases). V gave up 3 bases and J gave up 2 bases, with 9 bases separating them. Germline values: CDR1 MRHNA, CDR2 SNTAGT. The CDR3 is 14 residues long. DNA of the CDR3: TGTGCCAGCAGTGAGAAGGGGGACACAGATACGCAGTATTTT. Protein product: CASSEKGDTDTQYF.

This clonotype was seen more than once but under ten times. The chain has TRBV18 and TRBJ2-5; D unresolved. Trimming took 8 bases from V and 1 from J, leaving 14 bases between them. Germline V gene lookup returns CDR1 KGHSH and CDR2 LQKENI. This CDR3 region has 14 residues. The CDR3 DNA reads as TGTGCCAGCACCCCGCGACCGAGCCAAGAGACCCAGTACTTC. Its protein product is CASTPRPSQETQYF.

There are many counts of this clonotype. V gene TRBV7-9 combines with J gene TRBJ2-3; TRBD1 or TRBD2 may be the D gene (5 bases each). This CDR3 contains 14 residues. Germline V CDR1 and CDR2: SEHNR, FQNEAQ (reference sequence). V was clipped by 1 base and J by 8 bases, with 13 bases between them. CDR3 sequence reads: CASSLVTGTPTQYF. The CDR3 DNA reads TGTGCCAGCAGCTTAGTGACCGGGACCCCTACGCAGTATTTT.

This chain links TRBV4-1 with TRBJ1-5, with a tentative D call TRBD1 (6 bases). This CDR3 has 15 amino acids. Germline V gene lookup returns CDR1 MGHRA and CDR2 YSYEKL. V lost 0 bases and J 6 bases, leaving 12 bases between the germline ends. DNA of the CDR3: TGCGCCAGCAGCCAAGAGGTGGAGGGGGGTCAGCCCCAGCATTTT. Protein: CASSQEVEGGQPQHF.

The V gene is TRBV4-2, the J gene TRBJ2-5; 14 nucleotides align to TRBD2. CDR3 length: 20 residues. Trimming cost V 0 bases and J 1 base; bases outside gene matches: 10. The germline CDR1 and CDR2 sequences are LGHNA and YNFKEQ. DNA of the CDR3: TGTGCCAGCAGCCAAGATCTCGCGGGACTAGCGGGGGCCTTCCAAGAGACCCAGTACTTC. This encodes CASSQDLAGLAGAFQETQYF.

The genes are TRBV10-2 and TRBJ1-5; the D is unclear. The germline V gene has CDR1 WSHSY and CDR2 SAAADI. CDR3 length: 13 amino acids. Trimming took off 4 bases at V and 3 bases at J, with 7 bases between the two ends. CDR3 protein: CASSGRPNQPQHF. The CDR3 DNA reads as TGCGCCAGCAGTGGACGGCCCAATCAGCCCCAGCATTTT.

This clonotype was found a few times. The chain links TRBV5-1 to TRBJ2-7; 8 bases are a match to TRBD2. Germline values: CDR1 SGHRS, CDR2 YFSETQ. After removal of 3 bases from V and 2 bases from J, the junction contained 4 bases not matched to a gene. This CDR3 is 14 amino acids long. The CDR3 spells CASSSPGGAYEQYF. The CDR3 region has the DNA TGCGCCAGCAGCTCGCCGGGGGGGGCCTACGAGCAGTACTTC.

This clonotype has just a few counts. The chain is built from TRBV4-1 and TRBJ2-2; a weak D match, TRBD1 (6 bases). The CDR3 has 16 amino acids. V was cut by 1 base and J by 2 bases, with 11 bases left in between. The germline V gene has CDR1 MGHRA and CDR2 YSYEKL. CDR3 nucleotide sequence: TGCGCCAGCAGCCAAGTGGAACAGGGAAACACCGGGGAGCTGTTTTTT. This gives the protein CASSQVEQGNTGELFF.

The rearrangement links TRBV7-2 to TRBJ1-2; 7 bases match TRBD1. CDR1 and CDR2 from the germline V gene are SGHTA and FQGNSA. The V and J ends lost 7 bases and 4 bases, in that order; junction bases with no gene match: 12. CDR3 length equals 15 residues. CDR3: CASTTPTGTVYGYTF. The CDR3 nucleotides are TGTGCCAGCACCACTCCGACCGGGACAGTCTATGGCTACACCTTC.

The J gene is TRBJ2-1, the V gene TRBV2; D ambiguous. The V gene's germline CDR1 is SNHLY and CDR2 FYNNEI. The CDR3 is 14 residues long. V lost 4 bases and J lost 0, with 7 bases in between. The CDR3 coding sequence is TGTGCCAGCAGTGTTCGGAGCTCCTACAATGAGCAGTTCTTC. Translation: CASSVRSSYNEQFF.

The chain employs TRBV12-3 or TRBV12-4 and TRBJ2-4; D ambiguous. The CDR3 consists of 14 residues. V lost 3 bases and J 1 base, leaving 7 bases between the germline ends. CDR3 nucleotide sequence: TGTGCCAGCAGTTTCTACGGGGCCAAAAACATTCAGTACTTC. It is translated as CASSFYGAKNIQYF.

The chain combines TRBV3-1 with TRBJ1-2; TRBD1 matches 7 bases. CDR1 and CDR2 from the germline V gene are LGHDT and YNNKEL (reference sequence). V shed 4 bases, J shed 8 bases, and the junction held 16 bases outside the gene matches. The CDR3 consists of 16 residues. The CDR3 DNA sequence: TGTGCCAGCAGCCCCGGACAGGATGGGTATAGAGAGGGCTACACCTTC. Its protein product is CASSPGQDGYREGYTF. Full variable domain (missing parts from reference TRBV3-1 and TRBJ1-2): DTAVSQTPKYLVTQMGNDKSIKCEQNLGHDTMYWYKQDSKKFLKIMFSYNNKELIINETVPNRFSPKSPDKAHLNLHINSLELGDSAVYFCASSPGQDGYREGYTFGSGTRLTVV.